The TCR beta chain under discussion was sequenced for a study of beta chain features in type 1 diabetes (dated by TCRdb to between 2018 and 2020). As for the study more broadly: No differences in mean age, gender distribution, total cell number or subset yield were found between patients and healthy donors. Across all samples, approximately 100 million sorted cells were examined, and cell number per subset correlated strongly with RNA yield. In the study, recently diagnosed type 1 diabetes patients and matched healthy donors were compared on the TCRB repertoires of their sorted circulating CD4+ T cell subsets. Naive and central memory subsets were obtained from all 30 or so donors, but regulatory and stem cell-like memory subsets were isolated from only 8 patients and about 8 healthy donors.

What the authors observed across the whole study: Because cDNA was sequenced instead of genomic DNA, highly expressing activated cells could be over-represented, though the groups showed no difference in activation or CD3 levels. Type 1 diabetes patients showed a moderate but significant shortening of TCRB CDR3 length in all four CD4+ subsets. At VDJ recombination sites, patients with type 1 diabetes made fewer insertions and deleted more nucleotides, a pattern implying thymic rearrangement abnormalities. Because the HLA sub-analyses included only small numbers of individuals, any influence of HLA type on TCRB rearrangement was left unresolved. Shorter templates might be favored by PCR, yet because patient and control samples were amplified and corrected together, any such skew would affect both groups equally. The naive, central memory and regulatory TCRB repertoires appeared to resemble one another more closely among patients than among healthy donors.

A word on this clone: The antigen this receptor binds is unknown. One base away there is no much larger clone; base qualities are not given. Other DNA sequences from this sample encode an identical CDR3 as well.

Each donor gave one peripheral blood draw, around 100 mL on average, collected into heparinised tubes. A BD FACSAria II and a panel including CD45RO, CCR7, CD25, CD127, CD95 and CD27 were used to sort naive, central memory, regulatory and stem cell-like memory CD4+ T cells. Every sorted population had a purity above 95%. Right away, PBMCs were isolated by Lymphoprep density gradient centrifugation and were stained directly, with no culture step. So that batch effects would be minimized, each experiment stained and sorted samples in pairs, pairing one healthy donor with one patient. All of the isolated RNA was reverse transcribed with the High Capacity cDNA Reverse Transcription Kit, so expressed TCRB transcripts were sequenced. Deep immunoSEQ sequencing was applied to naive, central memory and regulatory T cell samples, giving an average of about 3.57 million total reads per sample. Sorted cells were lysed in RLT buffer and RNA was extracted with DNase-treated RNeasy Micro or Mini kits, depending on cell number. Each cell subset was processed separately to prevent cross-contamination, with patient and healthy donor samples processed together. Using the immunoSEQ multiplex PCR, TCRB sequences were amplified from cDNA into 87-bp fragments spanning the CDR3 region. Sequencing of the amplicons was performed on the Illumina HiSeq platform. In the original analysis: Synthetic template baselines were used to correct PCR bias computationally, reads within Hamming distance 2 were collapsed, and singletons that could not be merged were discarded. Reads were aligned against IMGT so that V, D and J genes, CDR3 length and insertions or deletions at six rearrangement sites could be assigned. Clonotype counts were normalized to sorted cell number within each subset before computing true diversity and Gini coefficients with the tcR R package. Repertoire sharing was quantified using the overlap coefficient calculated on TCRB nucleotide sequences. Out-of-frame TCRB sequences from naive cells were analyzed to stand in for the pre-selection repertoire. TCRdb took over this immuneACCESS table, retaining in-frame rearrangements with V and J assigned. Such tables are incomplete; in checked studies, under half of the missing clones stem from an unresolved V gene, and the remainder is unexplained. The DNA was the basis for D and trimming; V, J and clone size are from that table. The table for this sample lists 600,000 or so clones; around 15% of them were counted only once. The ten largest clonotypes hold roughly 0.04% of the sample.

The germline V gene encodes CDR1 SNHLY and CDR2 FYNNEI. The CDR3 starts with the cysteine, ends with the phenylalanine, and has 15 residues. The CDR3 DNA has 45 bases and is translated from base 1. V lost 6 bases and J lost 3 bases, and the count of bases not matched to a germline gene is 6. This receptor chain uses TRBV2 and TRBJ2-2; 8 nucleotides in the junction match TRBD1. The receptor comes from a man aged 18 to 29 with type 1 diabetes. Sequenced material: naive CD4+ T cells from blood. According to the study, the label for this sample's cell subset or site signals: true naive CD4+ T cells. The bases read TGTGCCAGCAGCGGGCAGGGGGCATACACCGGGGAGCTGTTTTTT. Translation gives CASSGQGAYTGELFF.